This section outlines one TCR beta chain sequence together with its context. Its antigen remains unknown. The data originate from a study of cytomegalovirus exposure and HLA in healthy donors. The germline gives CDR1 MNHNS, CDR2 SASEGT. The CDR3 contains 19 residues. Trimming pared 3 bases from V and 2 bases from J, leaving 23 bases between. This table comes from immunoSEQ multiplex PCR, and its TCRdb copy is limited to in-frame clones, with some not included. The sample gives roughly 130,000 clones, 88% of which show up once; approximately 1.5% is in the top ten. Findings and caveats of the study: The study flagged roughly 160 TCR beta chains as cytomegalovirus-associated. Subsequent analysis found a tendency for first-cohort TCR clusters to co-occur within the 120 validation repertoires. Whilst most TCR sequences proved rare, a subset of public TCRs occurred across many donors.

The source material was PBMCs. This sequence originates from a man between 25 and 39 years old in good health and CMV-seronegative. The chain joins TRBV6-1 to TRBJ1-5; D perhaps matches TRBD1 (6 bases). CDR3 loop: CASSDEGGWAIIGNQPQHF. CDR3 nucleotide sequence: TGTGCCAGCAGTGACGAGGGGGGGTGGGCTATAATCGGCAATCAGCCCCAGCATTTT.